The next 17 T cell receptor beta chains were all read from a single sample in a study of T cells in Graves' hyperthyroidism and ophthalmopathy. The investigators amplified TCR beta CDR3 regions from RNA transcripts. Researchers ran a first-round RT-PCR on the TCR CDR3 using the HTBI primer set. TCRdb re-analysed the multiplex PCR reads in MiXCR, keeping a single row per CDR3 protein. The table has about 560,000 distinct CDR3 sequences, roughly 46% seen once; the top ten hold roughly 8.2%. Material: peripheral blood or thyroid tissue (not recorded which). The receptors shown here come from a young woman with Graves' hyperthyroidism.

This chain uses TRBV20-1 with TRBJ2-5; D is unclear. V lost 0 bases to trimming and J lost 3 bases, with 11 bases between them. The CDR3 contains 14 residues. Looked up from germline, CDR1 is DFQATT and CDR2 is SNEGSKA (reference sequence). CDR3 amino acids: CSARDGKVEETQYF. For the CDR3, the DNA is TGCAGTGCTAGAGACGGCAAGGTGGAAGAGACCCAGTACTTC.

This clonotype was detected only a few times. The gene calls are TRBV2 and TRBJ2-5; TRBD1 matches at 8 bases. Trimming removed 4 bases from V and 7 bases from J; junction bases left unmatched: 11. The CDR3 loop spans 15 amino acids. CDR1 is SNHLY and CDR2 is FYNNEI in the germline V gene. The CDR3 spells CASSGGQGARGTQYF. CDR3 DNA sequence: TGTGCCAGCAGTGGAGGACAGGGCGCCCGGGGGACCCAGTACTTC.

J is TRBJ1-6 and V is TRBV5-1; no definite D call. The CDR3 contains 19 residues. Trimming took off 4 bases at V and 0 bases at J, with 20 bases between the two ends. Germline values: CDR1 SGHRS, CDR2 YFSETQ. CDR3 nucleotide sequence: TGCGCCAGCAGCCAAGTGATAGCGACCCGAAGCTCCTATAATTCACCCCTCCACTTT. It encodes CASSQVIATRSSYNSPLHF.

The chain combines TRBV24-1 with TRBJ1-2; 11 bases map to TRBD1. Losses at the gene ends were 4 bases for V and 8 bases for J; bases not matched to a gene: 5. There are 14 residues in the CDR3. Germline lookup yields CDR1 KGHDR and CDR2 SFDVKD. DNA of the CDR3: TGTGCCACCAGTGACCACGGACAGGGGGCAGGCTACACCTTC. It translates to CATSDHGQGAGYTF.

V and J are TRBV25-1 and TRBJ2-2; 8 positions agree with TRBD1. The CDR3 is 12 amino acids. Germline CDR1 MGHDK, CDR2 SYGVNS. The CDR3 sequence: CAVQGDTGELFF. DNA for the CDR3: TGTGCAGTACAGGGGGACACCGGGGAGCTGTTTTTT.

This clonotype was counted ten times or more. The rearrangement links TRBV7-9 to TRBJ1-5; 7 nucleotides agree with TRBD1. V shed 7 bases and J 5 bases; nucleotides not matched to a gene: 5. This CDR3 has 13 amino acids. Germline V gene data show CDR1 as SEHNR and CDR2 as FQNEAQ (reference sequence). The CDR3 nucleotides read TGTGCCAGCAACCGACAGGGAGATCAGCCCCAGCATTTT. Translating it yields CASNRQGDQPQHF.

The CDR3 reads CASSRIQGGTEAFF. CDR3 coding DNA: TGTGCCAGCAGCCGAATACAGGGGGGGACTGAAGCTTTCTTT. The chain is built from TRBV14 and TRBJ1-1, with TRBD1 identical over 8 bases. Germline values: CDR1 SGHDN, CDR2 FVKESK. There are 14 residues in the CDR3. The V segment lost 4 bases and the J segment 5 bases; nucleotides outside the gene matches: 6.

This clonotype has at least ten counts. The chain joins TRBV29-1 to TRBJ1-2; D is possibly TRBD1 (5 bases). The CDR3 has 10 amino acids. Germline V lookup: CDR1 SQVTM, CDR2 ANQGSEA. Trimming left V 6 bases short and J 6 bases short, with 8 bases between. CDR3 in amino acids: CSVWDDGYTF. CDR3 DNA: TGCAGCGTATGGGACGATGGCTACACCTTC.

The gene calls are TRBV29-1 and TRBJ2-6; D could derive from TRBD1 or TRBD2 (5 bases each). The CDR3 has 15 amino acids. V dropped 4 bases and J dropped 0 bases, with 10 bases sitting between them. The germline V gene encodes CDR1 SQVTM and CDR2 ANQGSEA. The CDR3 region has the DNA TGCAGCGTTGGCTGGGACGGCTCTGGGGCCAACGTCCTGACTTTC. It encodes CSVGWDGSGANVLTF.

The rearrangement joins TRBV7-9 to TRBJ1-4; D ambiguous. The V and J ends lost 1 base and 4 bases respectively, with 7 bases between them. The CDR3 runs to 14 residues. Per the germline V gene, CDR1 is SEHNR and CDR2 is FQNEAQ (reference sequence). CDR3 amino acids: CASSLGVGNEKLFF. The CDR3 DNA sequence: TGTGCCAGCAGCTTAGGGGTCGGTAATGAAAAACTGTTTTTT.

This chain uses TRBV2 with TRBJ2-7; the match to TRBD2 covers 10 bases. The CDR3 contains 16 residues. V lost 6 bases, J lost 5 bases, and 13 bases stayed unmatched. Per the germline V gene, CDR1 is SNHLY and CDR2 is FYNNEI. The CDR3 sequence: CASRVAGGSTGHEQYF. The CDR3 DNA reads TGTGCCAGCAGGGTAGCGGGAGGATCAACGGGTCACGAGCAGTACTTC.

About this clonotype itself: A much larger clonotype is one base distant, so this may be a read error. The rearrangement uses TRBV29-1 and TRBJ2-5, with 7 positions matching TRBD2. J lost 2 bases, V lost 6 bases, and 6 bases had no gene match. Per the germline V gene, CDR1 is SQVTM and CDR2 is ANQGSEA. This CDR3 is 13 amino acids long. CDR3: CSVLRGDQETQYF. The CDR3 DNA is TGCAGCGTCCTACGGGGGGATCAAGAGACCCAGTACTTC.

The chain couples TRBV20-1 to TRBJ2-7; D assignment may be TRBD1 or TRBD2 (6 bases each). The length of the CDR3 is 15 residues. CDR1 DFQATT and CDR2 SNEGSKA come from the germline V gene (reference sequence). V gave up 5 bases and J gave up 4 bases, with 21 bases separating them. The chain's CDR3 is CSARRAGQAPYEQYF. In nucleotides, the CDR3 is TGCAGTGCTCGCCGGGCGGGACAAGCACCTTACGAGCAGTACTTC.

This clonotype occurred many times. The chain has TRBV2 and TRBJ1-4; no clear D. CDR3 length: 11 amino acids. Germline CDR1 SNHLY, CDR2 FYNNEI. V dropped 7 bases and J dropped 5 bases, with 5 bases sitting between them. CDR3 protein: CASTENEKLFF. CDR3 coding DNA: TGTGCCAGCACCGAAAATGAAAAACTGTTTTTT.

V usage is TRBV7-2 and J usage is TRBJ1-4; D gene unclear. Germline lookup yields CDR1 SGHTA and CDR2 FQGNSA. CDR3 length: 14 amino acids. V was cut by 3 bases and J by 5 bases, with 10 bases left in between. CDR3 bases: TGTGCCAGCAGCTTTACGGGAAACAATGAAAAACTGTTTTTT. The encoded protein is CASSFTGNNEKLFF.

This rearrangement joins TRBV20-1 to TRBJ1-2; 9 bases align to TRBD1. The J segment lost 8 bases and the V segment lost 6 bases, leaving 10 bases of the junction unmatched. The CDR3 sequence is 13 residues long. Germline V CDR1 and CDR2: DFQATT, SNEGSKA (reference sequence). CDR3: CSATGTGSRGYTF. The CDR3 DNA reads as TGCAGTGCAACCGGGACAGGGTCAAGGGGCTACACCTTC.

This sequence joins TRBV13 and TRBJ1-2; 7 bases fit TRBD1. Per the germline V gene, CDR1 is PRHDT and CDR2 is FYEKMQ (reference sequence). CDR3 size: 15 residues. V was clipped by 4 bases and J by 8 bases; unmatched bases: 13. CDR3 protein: CASSSTPGQHPGYTF. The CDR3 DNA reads TGTGCCAGCAGCTCGACCCCGGGACAGCACCCCGGCTACACCTTC. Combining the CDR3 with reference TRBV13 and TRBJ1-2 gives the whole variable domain AAGVIQSPRHLIKEKRETATLKCYPIPRHDTVYWYQQGPGQDPQFLISFYEKMQSDKGSIPDRFSAQQFSDYHSELNMSSLELGDSALYFCASSSTPGQHPGYTFGSGTRLTVV.